This T cell receptor (beta chain) was identified during a study of blood T cells in healthy people across ages. Every participating donor contributed about 10 milliliters of peripheral blood through a draw. This clonotype came up a few times. A second roughly 6 to 11 cycle PCR used barcoded and J-beta primers. TCRdb reprocessed the 5' RACE reads with MiXCR, giving one entry per CDR3 protein. The repertoire holds 600,000 or so distinct CDR3 sequences, with roughly 48% as singletons. CDR3 size: 14 residues. In germline, CDR1 is SQVTM, CDR2 ANQGSEA. V gave up 4 bases and J gave up 1 base, with 11 bases separating them.

The sequence was obtained from a man aged 80 or over in good health. Sequencing was carried out using blood. The J gene is TRBJ2-1, the V gene TRBV29-1, with D unresolved. CDR3 coding DNA: TGCAGCGTTGTGGCACAGAGATCCTACAATGAGCAGTTCTTC. Amino acid sequence: CSVVAQRSYNEQFF.